What follows are 29 T cell receptor beta chains derived from one specimen sequenced in a study of shared clonotypes between healthy human individuals. Data came from immunoSEQ multiplex PCR; TCRdb stores just in-frame clones and leaves some out. Of about 2.3 million clones in the sample, just over 90% were seen once. Sample: naive CD4+ T cells from PBMCs. Indicated subset: CD45RA+ positively selected. The receptors were sampled from a man younger than 35 in good health. Some clones in this sample may be carry-over from other donors' samples.

This clone came up once. The sample has other DNA sequences that encode this CDR3 too. This chain connects TRBV7-6 to TRBJ1-1; 8 nucleotides match TRBD1. Germline CDR1 reads SGHVS; CDR2 reads FNYEAQ. The CDR3 sequence is 16 residues long. V dropped 0 bases and J dropped 0; count of bases not matched to a gene: 3. The CDR3 DNA reads as TGTGCCAGCAGCTTAGCGCAGGGGGCCATGAACACTGAAGCTTTCTTT. This sequence encodes CASSLAQGAMNTEAFF.

The chain is built from TRBV18 and TRBJ2-1, with TRBD1 as a possible D gene (5 bases). Deletions cut 0 bases from V and 0 bases from J, with 12 bases between. The CDR3 contains 17 residues. Germline V gives CDR1 KGHSH, CDR2 LQKENI. CDR3 amino acids: CASSPPGPAVSYNEQFF. CDR3 nucleotide sequence: TGTGCCAGCTCACCACCGGGGCCAGCCGTCTCCTACAATGAGCAGTTCTTC.

The rearrangement links TRBV7-8 to TRBJ2-1; D is unresolved. This CDR3 region has 15 residues. Germline-derived CDR1 and CDR2 are SGHVS and FQNEAQ. V was clipped by 1 base and J by 0 bases, with 7 bases between them. Written as DNA, the CDR3 is TGTGCCAGCAGCTTAGGACATTACTCCTACAATGAGCAGTTCTTC. Translating it yields CASSLGHYSYNEQFF.

The rearrangement links TRBV7-3 to TRBJ2-2; tentatively, D is TRBD1 (6 bases). The V gene lost 5 bases and the J gene lost 2 bases, with 15 bases spanning the gap. From germline, CDR1 is SGHTA and CDR2 FQGTGA. The CDR3 is 16 amino acids. The CDR3 sequence: CASSLQPGQNTGELFF. In DNA, the CDR3 is TGTGCCAGCAGCCTGCAACCGGGACAAAACACCGGGGAGCTGTTTTTT.

The chain combines TRBV11-2 with TRBJ1-3, with a tentative D call TRBD1 (5 bases). The CDR3 sequence is 17 residues long. Germline CDR1 is SGHAT and CDR2 is FQNNGV. The V and J ends lost 3 bases and 1 base respectively, with 16 bases between them. In nucleotides, the CDR3 is TGTGCCAGCAGCTTGGGAAGGGGTACTAGGTCTGGAAACACCATATATTTT. Translated, it gives CASSLGRGTRSGNTIYF.

This chain links TRBV29-1 with TRBJ2-1, with 8 bases fitting TRBD2. The V and J ends lost 6 bases and 4 bases, in that order; junction bases with no gene match: 2. CDR1 is SQVTM and CDR2 is ANQGSEA in the germline V gene. The CDR3 contains 12 residues. The CDR3 sequence is CSVSGSYNEQFF. DNA for the CDR3: TGCAGCGTCAGCGGGAGTTACAATGAGCAGTTCTTC.

Only one count was recorded for this clone. This CDR3 is also generated by other DNA sequences in the sample. The chain couples TRBV5-4 to TRBJ2-5, with unresolved D. V lost 0 bases and J lost 1, with 7 bases in between. Germline V gives CDR1 SGHNT, CDR2 YYREEE (reference sequence). The length of the CDR3 is 14 residues. CDR3 in DNA: TGTGCCAGCAGCTTGGCCGGGTCCCAAGAGACCCAGTACTTC. As protein: CASSLAGSQETQYF.

This clone appeared once. The chain has TRBV7-7 and TRBJ2-2; D gene unclear. This CDR3 is built from 13 residues. Trimming removed 5 bases at V and 6 bases at J, with 10 bases between. Germline CDR1 SSHAT, CDR2 FNYEAQ (reference sequence). CDR3 DNA sequence: TGTGCCAGCAGCAGACACCCCCCCGGGGAGCTGTTTTTT. Translating it yields CASSRHPPGELFF.

CDR3 region: CASSQRGGRGLAGELFF. The CDR3 DNA sequence: TGCGCCAGCAGCCAGAGGGGCGGGAGGGGCTTGGCCGGGGAGCTGTTTTTT. The chain employs TRBV4-1 and TRBJ2-2; 9 nucleotides match TRBD2. The ends lost 3 bases at V and 6 bases at J; junction bases unmatched: 11. The CDR3 has 17 residues. The germline V gene encodes CDR1 MGHRA and CDR2 YSYEKL.

To note about this clone: The sample carries other DNA sequences with the same CDR3. This sequence joins TRBV9 and TRBJ2-1, with TRBD2 identical over 13 bases. V gave up 4 bases and J gave up 0 bases; unmatched junction bases: 4. Germline CDR1 is SGDLS and CDR2 is YYNGEE. The CDR3 loop spans 17 amino acids. Here the CDR3 DNA reads TGTGCCAGCAGCCCTAGGACTAGCGGGAGCTCCTACAATGAGCAGTTCTTC. Encoded protein: CASSPRTSGSSYNEQFF.

The rearrangement joins TRBV25-1 to TRBJ2-2; D ambiguous. The V gene's germline CDR1 is MGHDK and CDR2 SYGVNS. The V and J ends lost 5 bases and 3 bases respectively, with 16 bases between them. CDR3 size: 16 residues. CDR3 DNA: TGTGCCAGCAGTTCCCTAGGTGGTGATCACACCGGGGAGCTGTTTTTT. It yields the protein CASSSLGGDHTGELFF.

This clone was detected only a few times. The sample contains more than one DNA sequence encoding this CDR3. V and J are TRBV5-1 and TRBJ1-2, with a weak D call TRBD1 (5 bases). Trimming shortened V by 2 bases and J by 4 bases, and 12 bases separated the two germline ends. Germline CDR1 SGHRS, CDR2 YFSETQ. The CDR3 covers 14 residues. CDR3 loop: CASSLDRGSYGYTF. CDR3 nucleotide sequence: TGCGCCAGCAGCTTAGACCGGGGCTCCTATGGCTACACCTTC.

In the case of this clone: At the DNA level, this CDR3 is encoded by other sequences in the same sample as well. CDR3 protein: CASSLRGGSTDTQYF. The CDR3 nucleotides read TGTGCCAGCAGCTTAAGGGGCGGGAGCACAGATACGCAGTATTTT. This chain uses TRBV7-3 with TRBJ2-3; D is perhaps TRBD1 or TRBD2 (5 bases each). Trimming removed 1 base from V and 0 bases from J, with 8 bases in between. This CDR3 contains 15 residues. Germline loops: CDR1 SGHTA, CDR2 FQGTGA.

This clone was found once. A read error may produce the germline difference seen at one junction end. The chain links TRBV2 to TRBJ2-3; D is uncertain. The CDR3 contains 11 residues. Germline CDR1 SNHLY, CDR2 FYNNEI. The CDR3 coding sequence is TGTGCCAGCAGTGGGGAAGGTCTGACCGCTTTT. Translation gives CASSGEGLTAF.

The rearrangement uses TRBV6-5 and TRBJ2-1, with unresolved D. V lost 2 bases, J lost 3 bases, and 11 bases lay in between. This CDR3 spans 15 amino acids. From germline, CDR1 is MNHEY and CDR2 SVGAGI. CDR3 sequence: CASSYSASNYNEQFF. As DNA, the CDR3 is TGTGCCAGCAGTTACAGCGCTAGTAACTACAATGAGCAGTTCTTC.

This chain uses TRBV11-1 with TRBJ2-1; TRBD2 matches at 9 bases. Germline CDR1 reads SGHAT; CDR2 reads FQDESV (reference sequence). V trimming: 1 base; J trimming: 13 bases; junction bases outside the gene matches: 5. This CDR3 is built from 13 residues. This chain's CDR3 is CASSLVLAGKQFF. CDR3 DNA: TGTGCCAGCAGCTTAGTTCTAGCGGGAAAACAGTTCTTC.

This sequence joins TRBV2 and TRBJ2-2, with D possibly being TRBD1 (5 bases). V gave up 7 bases and J gave up 4 bases, with 10 bases separating them. Germline-derived CDR1 and CDR2 are SNHLY and FYNNEI. The CDR3 consists of 13 residues. CDR3 coding DNA: TGTGCCAGCACCATGACAGTCACCGGGGAGCTGTTTTTT. As protein: CASTMTVTGELFF.

The rearrangement uses TRBV7-8 and TRBJ2-5; 9 bases are a match to TRBD1. The CDR3 is made up of 15 amino acids. In germline, CDR1 is SGHVS, CDR2 FQNEAQ. V was clipped by 5 bases and J by 4 bases; unmatched bases: 8. The CDR3 DNA sequence: TGTGCCAGCAGCCAACAGGGGGCGCGTTTAGAGACCCAGTACTTC. Translation: CASSQQGARLETQYF.

This clone was seen more than once but under ten times. The genes are TRBV9 and TRBJ1-1, with TRBD1 identical over 7 bases. Germline values: CDR1 SGDLS, CDR2 YYNGEE. J gave up 7 bases and V 0 bases, and 3 bases lay outside the gene matches. This CDR3 spans 13 amino acids. The CDR3 region has the DNA TGTGCCAGCAGCGTAGGGGACAGCCTTGAAGCTTTCTTT. This gives the protein CASSVGDSLEAFF. Using reference TRBV9 and TRBJ1-1 for the parts outside the CDR3, the full variable domain is DSGVTQTPKHLITATGQRVTLRCSPRSGDLSVYWYQQSLDQGLQFLIQYYNGEERAKGNILERFSAQQFPDLHSELNLSSLELGDSALYFCASSVGDSLEAFFGQGTRLTVV.

This clone has just one count. Other DNA variants within this sample encode the same CDR3. The rearrangement uses TRBV7-3 and TRBJ2-1, with D possibly being TRBD1 or TRBD2 (5 bases each). V shed 5 bases and J shed 0 bases, with 11 bases lying between them. This CDR3 comprises 15 residues. Germline V gene sequence: CDR1 SGHTA, CDR2 FQGTGA. CDR3 in amino acids: CASSPGRSSYNEQFF. The CDR3 bases are TGTGCCAGCAGCCCGGGACGCAGCTCCTACAATGAGCAGTTCTTC.

The chain links TRBV20-1 to TRBJ2-5, with D unresolved. Trimming cost V 5 bases and J 5 bases, with 9 bases left between them. The CDR3 contains 11 residues. Germline V gives CDR1 DFQATT, CDR2 SNEGSKA (reference sequence). The CDR3 DNA follows: TGCAGTGCTGCGGACCGGGAGACCCAGTACTTC. This encodes CSAADRETQYF.

This chain uses TRBV6-6 with TRBJ2-5; D possibly matches TRBD1 or TRBD2 (5 bases each). Germline CDR1 reads MNHNY; CDR2 reads SVGAGI (reference sequence). The CDR3 is made up of 16 amino acids. The V end lost 6 bases, the J end lost 3 bases, and 20 bases lay between the germline ends. CDR3 region: CASSFNPRDGEETQYF. Here the CDR3 DNA reads TGTGCCAGCAGCTTTAACCCCCGGGACGGCGAAGAGACCCAGTACTTC.

This chain uses TRBV7-9 with TRBJ2-7; 9 bases align to TRBD1. Per the germline V gene, CDR1 is SEHNR and CDR2 is FQNEAQ (reference sequence). The junction had 5 bases not matched to a gene; V was cut back by 0 bases and J by 2 bases. This CDR3 is built from 16 residues. CDR3 in amino acids: CASSLAAGTGTYEQYF. In nucleotides, the CDR3 is TGTGCCAGCAGCTTAGCGGCCGGGACAGGGACCTACGAGCAGTACTTC.

The gene calls are TRBV4-1 and TRBJ1-3; TRBD1 is a possible D gene (5 bases). CDR1 MGHRA and CDR2 YSYEKL come from the germline V gene. CDR3 length: 14 residues. V lost 7 bases and J 2 bases, leaving 12 bases between the germline ends. The CDR3 sequence is CASNVGLTGNTIYF. CDR3 DNA sequence: TGCGCCAGCAATGTGGGGCTCACTGGAAACACCATATATTTT.

The V call is TRBV4-1, the J call TRBJ2-3; TRBD2 matches 16 bases. Losses at the gene ends were 2 bases for V and 6 bases for J; bases not matched to a gene: 5. This CDR3 has 17 residues. CDR1 is MGHRA and CDR2 is YSYEKL in the germline V gene. The CDR3 nucleotides are TGCGCCAGCAGCCAACAGGGACTAGCGGGAGGGCCGGATACGCAGTATTTT. Amino acids: CASSQQGLAGGPDTQYF.

The chain recombines TRBV5-5 with TRBJ1-5; D is unclear. Germline V gene lookup returns CDR1 SGHKS and CDR2 YYEKEE (reference sequence). V dropped 3 bases and J dropped 5 bases, with 9 bases sitting between them. This CDR3 contains 13 residues. CDR3 sequence: CASSYITDQPQHF. CDR3 nucleotide sequence: TGTGCCAGCAGCTATATCACAGATCAGCCCCAGCATTTT.

Comment on this clone: The same CDR3 also results from other DNA sequences found in this sample. The rearrangement joins TRBV4-1 to TRBJ1-1, with a tentative D call TRBD1 (5 bases). Germline-derived CDR1 and CDR2 are MGHRA and YSYEKL. Deletions cut 1 base from V and 4 bases from J, with 10 bases between. The CDR3 is 14 amino acids. The CDR3 loop reads CASSQVGGGTEAFF. The CDR3 DNA sequence: TGCGCCAGCAGCCAAGTCGGGGGAGGCACTGAAGCTTTCTTT.

V gene TRBV28 combines with J gene TRBJ2-7; TRBD2 matches at 9 bases. Germline trimming cut 5 bases from V and 3 bases from J; bases unmatched to any gene: 8. The germline CDR1 and CDR2 sequences are MDHEN and SYDVKM. The CDR3 extends over 15 amino acids. As DNA, the CDR3 is TGTGCCAGCAGTAAAGCGGGAGGACTCCACTACGAGCAGTACTTC. It codes for CASSKAGGLHYEQYF.

The chain is built from TRBV5-4 and TRBJ2-6; 9 positions match TRBD1. The V gene end was trimmed by 9 bases and the J gene end by 2 bases; junction bases not matched to a gene: 3. The germline gives CDR1 SGHNT, CDR2 YYREEE (reference sequence). This CDR3 has 14 amino acids. CDR3 sequence: CATRTGAGANVLTF. CDR3 nucleotides: TGTGCCACCCGGACAGGGGCTGGGGCCAACGTCCTGACTTTC.